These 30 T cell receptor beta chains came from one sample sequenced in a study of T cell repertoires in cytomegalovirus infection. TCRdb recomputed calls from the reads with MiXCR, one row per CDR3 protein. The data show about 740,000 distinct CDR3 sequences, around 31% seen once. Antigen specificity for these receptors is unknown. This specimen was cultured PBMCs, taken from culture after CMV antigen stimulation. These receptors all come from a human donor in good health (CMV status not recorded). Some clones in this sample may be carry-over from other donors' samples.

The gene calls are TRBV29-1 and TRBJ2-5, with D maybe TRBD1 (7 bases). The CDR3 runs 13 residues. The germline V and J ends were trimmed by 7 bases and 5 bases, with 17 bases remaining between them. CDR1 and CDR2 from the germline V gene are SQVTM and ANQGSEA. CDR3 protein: CSAQEGAGETQYF. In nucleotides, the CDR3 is TGCAGCGCCCAAGAGGGGGCGGGGGAGACCCAGTACTTC.

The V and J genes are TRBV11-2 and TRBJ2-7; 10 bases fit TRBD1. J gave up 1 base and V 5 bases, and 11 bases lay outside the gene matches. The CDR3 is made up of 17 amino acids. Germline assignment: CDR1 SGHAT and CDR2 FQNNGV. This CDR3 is CASSAALGQGGSYEQYF. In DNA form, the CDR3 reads TGTGCCAGCAGCGCCGCTCTTGGACAGGGGGGGTCCTACGAGCAGTACTTC.

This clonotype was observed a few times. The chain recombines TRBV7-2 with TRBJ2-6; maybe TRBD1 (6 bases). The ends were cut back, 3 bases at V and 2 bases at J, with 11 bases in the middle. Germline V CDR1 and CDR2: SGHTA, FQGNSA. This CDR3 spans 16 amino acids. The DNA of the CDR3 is TGTGCCAGCAGCTTCCGTGGGGGCCCTGGGGCCAACGTCCTGACTTTC. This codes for CASSFRGGPGANVLTF.

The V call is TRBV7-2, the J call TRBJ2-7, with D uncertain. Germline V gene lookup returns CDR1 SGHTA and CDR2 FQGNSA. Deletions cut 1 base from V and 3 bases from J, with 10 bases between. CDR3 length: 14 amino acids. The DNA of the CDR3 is TGTGCCAGCAGCTTAGGCGCGGTGGTCTACGAGCAGTACTTC. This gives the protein CASSLGAVVYEQYF.

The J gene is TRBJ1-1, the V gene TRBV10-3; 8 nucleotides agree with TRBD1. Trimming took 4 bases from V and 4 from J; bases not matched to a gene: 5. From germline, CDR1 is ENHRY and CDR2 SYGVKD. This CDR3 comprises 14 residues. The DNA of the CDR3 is TGTGCCATCAGTGCAGGGGGCGCGGTCACTGAAGCTTTCTTT. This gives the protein CAISAGGAVTEAFF.

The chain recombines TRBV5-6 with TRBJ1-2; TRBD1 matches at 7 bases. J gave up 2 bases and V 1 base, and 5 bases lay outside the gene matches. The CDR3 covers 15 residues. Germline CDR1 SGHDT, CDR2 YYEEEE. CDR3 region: CASSLQRTGNYGYTF. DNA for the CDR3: TGTGCCAGCAGCTTGCAAAGGACAGGCAACTATGGCTACACCTTC. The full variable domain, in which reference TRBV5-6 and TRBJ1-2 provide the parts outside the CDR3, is DAGVTQSPTHLIKTRGQQVTLRCSPKSGHDTVSWYQQALGQGPQFIFQYYEEEERQRGNFPDRFSGHQFPNYSSELNVNALLLGDSALYLCASSLQRTGNYGYTFGSGTRLTVV.

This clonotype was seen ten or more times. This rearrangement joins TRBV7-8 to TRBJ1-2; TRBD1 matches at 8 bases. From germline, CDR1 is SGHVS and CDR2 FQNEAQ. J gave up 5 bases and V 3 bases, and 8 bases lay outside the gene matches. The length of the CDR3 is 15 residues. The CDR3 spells CASSLRTGIGYGYTF. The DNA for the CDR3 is TGTGCCAGCAGCTTGAGGACAGGGATAGGATATGGCTACACCTTC. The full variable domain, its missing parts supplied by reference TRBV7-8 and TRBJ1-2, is GAGVSQSPRYKVAKRGQDVALRCDPISGHVSLFWYQQALGQGPEFLTYFQNEAQLDKSGLPSDRFFAERPEGSVSTLKIQRTQQEDSAVYLCASSLRTGIGYGYTFGSGTRLTVV.

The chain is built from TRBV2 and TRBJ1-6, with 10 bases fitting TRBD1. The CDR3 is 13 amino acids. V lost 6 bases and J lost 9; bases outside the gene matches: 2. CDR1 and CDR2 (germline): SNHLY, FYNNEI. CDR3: CASRGDRGSPLHF. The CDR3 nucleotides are TGTGCCAGCAGAGGGGACAGGGGTTCACCCCTCCACTTT.

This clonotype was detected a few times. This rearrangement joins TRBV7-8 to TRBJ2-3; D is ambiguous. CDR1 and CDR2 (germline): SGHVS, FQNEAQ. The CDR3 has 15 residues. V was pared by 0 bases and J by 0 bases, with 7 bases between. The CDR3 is CASSLAAQSTDTQYF. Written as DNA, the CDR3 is TGTGCCAGCAGCTTAGCGGCCCAGAGCACAGATACGCAGTATTTT.

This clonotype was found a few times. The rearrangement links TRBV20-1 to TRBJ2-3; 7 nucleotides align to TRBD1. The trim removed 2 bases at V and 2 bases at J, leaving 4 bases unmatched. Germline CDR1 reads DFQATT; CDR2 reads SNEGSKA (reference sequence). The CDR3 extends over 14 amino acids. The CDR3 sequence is CSARPGQNTDTQYF. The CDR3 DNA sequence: TGCAGTGCTAGACCGGGACAGAACACAGATACGCAGTATTTT.

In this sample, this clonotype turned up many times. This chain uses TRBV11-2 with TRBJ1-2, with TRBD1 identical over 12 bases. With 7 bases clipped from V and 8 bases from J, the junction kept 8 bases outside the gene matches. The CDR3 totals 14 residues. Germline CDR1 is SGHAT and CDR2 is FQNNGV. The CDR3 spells CASTRDRGLGGYTF. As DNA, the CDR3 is TGTGCCAGCACACGGGACAGGGGGCTCGGGGGCTACACCTTC.

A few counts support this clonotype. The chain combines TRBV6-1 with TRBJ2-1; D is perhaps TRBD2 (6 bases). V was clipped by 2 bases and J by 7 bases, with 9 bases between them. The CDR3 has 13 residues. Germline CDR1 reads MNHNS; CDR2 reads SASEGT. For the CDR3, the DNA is TGTGCCAGCAGTGAAACCGGAGGGAATGAGCAGTTCTTC. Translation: CASSETGGNEQFF.

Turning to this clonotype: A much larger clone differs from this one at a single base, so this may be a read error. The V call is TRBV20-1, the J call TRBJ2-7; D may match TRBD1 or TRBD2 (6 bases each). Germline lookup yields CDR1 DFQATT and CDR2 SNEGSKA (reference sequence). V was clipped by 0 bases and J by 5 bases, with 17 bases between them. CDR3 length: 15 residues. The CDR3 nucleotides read TGCAGTGCTAGAGACCACGGAGGGGGACGGAACGAGCAGTACTTC. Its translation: CSARDHGGGRNEQYF.

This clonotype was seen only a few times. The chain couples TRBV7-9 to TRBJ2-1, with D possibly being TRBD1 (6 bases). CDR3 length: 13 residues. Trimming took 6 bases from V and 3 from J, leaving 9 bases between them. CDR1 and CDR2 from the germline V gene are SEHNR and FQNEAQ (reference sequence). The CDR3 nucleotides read TGTGCCAGCAGACCGGACAGCTACAATGAGCAGTTCTTC. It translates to CASRPDSYNEQFF.

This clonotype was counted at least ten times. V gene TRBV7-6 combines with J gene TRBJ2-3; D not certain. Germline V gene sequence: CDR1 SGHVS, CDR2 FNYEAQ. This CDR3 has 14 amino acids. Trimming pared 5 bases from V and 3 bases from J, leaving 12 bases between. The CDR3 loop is CASSPRSLTDTQYF. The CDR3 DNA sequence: TGTGCCAGCAGCCCCCGGAGCTTGACAGATACGCAGTATTTT.

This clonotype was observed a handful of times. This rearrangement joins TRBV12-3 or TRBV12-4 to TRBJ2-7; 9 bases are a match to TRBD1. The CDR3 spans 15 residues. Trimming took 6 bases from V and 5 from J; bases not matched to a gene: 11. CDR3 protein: CASSLPGTGHHEQYF. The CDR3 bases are TGTGCCAGCAGCTTACCCGGGACAGGGCATCACGAGCAGTACTTC.

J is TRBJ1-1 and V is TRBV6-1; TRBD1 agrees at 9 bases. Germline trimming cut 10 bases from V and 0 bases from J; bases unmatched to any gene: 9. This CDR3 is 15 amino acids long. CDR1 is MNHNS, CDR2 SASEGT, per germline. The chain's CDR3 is CATTKGTGLNTEAFF. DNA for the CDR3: TGTGCCACCACAAAAGGGACAGGGTTGAACACTGAAGCTTTCTTT.

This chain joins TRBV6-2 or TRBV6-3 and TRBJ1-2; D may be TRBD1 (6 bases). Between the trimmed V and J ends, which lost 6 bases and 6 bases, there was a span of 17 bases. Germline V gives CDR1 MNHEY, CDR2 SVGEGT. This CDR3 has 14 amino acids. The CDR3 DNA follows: TGTGCCAGCAGCCTCGAGGCAGGGGCAGATGGCTACACCTTC. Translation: CASSLEAGADGYTF.

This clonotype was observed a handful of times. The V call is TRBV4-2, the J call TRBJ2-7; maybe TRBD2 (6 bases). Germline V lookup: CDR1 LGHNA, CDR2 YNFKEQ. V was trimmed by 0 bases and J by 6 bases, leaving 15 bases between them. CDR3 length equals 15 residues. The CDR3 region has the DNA TGTGCCAGCAGCCAAGATCGGGGGTACCTAAGCGAGCAGTACTTC. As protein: CASSQDRGYLSEQYF.

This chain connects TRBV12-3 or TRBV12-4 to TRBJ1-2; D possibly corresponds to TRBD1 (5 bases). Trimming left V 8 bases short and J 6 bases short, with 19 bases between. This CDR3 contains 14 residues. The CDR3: CASAFPGRVDGYTF. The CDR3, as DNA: TGTGCCAGCGCGTTCCCAGGGAGGGTCGATGGCTACACCTTC.

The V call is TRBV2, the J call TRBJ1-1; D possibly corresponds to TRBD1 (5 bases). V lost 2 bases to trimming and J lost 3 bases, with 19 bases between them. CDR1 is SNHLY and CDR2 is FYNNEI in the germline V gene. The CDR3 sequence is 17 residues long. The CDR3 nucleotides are TGTGCCAGCAGTGAAAAGCTTATACAGGTTGGGCACACTGAAGCTTTCTTT. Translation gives CASSEKLIQVGHTEAFF.

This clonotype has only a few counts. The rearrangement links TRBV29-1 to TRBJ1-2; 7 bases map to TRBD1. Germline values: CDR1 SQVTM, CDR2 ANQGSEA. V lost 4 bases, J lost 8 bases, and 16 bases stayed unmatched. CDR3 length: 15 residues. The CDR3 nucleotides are TGCAGCGTTGCCGGGGACAGCACGAGGGGCTACGGCTACACCTTC. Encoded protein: CSVAGDSTRGYGYTF. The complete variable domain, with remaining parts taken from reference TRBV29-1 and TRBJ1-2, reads SAVISQKPSRDICQRGTSLTIQCQVDSQVTMMFWYRQQPGQSLTLIATANQGSEATYESGFVIDKFPISRPNLTFSTLTVSNMSPEDSSIYLCSVAGDSTRGYGYTFGSGTRLTVV.

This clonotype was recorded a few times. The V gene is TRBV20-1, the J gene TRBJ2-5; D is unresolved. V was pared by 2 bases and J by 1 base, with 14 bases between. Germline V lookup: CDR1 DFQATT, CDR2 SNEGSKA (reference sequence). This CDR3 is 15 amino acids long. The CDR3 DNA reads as TGCAGTGCTAGAATAACGGGCAAACTCCAAGAGACCCAGTACTTC. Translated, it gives CSARITGKLQETQYF.

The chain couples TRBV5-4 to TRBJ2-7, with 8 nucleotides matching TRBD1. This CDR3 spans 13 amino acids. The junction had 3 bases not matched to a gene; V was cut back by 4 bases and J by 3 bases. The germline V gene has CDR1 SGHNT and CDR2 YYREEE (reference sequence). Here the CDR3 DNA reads TGTGCCAGCAGCAGGGGACAGGTCTACGAGCAGTACTTC. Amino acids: CASSRGQVYEQYF.

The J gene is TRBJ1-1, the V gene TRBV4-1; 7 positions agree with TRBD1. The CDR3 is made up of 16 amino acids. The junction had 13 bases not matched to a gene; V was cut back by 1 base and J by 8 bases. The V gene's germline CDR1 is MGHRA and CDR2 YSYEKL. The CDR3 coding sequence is TGCGCCAGCAGCCAAGGGGGGGCCAGGGGGAACCGAGAAGCTTTCTTT. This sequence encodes CASSQGGARGNREAFF.

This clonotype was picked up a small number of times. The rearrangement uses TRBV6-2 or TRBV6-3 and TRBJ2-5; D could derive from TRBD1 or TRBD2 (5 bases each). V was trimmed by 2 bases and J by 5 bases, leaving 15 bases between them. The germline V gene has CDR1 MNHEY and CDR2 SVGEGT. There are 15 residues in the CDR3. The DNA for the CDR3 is TGTGCCAGCAGTTACCCACTTGGGGGTCCCGAGACCCAGTACTTC. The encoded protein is CASSYPLGGPETQYF.

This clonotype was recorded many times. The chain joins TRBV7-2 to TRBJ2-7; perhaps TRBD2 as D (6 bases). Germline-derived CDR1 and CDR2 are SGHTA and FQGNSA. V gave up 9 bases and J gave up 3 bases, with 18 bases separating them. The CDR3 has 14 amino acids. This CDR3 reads CASQRRAFGYEQYF. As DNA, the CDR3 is TGTGCCAGTCAGAGGAGGGCATTTGGCTACGAGCAGTACTTC.

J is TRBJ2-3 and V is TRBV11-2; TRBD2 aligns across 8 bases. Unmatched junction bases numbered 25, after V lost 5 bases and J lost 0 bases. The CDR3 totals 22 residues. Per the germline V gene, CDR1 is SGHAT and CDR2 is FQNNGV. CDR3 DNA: TGTGCCAGCAGCCACCCCGGAGGGCGGGGGGCACAAGATACCCTTAGCACAGATACGCAGTATTTT. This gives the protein CASSHPGGRGAQDTLSTDTQYF.

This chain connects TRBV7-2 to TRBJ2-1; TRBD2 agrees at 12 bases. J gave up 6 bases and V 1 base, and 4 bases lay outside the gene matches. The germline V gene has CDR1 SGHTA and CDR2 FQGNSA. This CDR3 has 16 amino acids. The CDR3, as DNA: TGTGCCAGCAGCTTAGGGCCACTAGCGGGAGGCAATGAGCAGTTCTTC. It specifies CASSLGPLAGGNEQFF.

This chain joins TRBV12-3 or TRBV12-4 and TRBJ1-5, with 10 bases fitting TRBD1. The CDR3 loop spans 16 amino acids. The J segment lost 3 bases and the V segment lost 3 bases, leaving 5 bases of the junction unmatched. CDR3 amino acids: CASSFSGTGANQPQHF. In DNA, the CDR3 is TGTGCCAGCAGTTTTTCCGGGACAGGGGCCAATCAGCCCCAGCATTTT.